This is a list of T cell receptor beta chains from one sample in a study of PD-L1 blockade in urothelial cancer. Clones were sequenced by immunoSEQ multiplex PCR, and TCRdb holds only the in-frame ones, with some missing. The data hold nearly 35,000 clones, with 75% to 90% observed a single time. The specimen comprised PBMCs, sampled around atezolizumab (anti-PD-L1) treatment. Receptors originate from a man aged 55 to 70 with urothelial cancer. CDR3s include the opening cysteine and the closing phenylalanine or tryptophan. Fields, in order: J gene, D gene, V gene, clone size, CDR3 DNA, CDR3 protein. D genes are given only for firm matches. Clone size, where shown, is once, few, many, or a class for clones that have expanded.

>TRBJ2-7|TRBD1|TRBV7-9|medium-sized
TGTGCCAGCAGCACCACAGGGGTCAACTACGAGCAGTACTTC
CASSTTGVNYEQYF
>TRBJ2-7|-|TRBV9|-
TGTGCCAGCAGCGTAGATGCTAGCGCGGCCTACGAGCAGTACTTC
CASSVDASAAYEQYF
>TRBJ1-5|TRBD1|TRBV28|-
TGTGCCAGCAGAGACGACAGGGTATTAAACCATAATCAGCCCCAGCATTTT
CASRDDRVLNHNQPQHF
>TRBJ2-2|TRBD1|TRBV5-1|-
TGCGCCAGCGGGACAGGGAGGGTCGCCGGGGAGCTGTTTTTT
CASGTGRVAGELFF
>TRBJ2-1|TRBD1|TRBV5-6|-
TGTGCCAGCAGCTTGAGAACAGGGGGGTACAATGAGCAGTTCTTC
CASSLRTGGYNEQFF
>TRBJ2-1|-|TRBV7-9|once
TGTGCCAGCAGCCCCACACTAGGATCCTACAATGAGCAGTTCTTC
CASSPTLGSYNEQFF
>TRBJ2-1|-|TRBV6-5|-
TGTGCCAGCAGTTATTTAGCGCTTTCCTACAATGAGCAGTTCTTC
CASSYLALSYNEQFF
>TRBJ1-1|-|TRBV19|-
TGTGCCAGTAGTATATCTCACTACAGGGTAATGAACACTGAAGCTTTCTTT
CASSISHYRVMNTEAFF
>TRBJ2-1|TRBD2|TRBV29-1|-
TGCAGCGTAAGGACTAGCGGGAAGGGTGAGCAGTTCTTC
CSVRTSGKGEQFF
>TRBJ2-5|-|TRBV9|-
TGTGCCAGCAGCGCCTCCCAAGAGACCCAGTACTTC
CASSASQETQYF
>TRBJ2-6|-|TRBV18|-
TGTGCCAGCTGTTACTCTGGGGCCAACGTCCTGACTTTC
CASCYSGANVLTF
>TRBJ2-7|-|TRBV28|-
TGTGCCAGCAGTCAGGAACGGAAGGAGCAGTACTTC
CASSQERKEQYF
>TRBJ2-2|-|TRBV6-4|-
TGTGCCAGCAGCGGTGAGCGGAACACCGGGGAGCTGTTTTTT
CASSGERNTGELFF
>TRBJ2-5|-|TRBV5-1|-
TGCGCCAGCAGCGCCACTACAGGGACCCAAGAGACCCAGTACTTC
CASSATTGTQETQYF
>TRBJ2-2|-|TRBV4-3|medium-sized
TGCGCCAGCAGCCAAGATTGGGGCAACCTTAACACCGGGGAGCTGTTTTTT
CASSQDWGNLNTGELFF
>TRBJ2-7|TRBD2|TRBV2|-
TGTGCCAGCAGTGAAGCGACACTAGCGGGAGGGGGATGGCAGTACTTC
CASSEATLAGGGWQYF
>TRBJ1-3|-|TRBV15|few
TGTGCCACCAGCGGGAGTACTGGAAACACCATATATTTT
CATSGSTGNTIYF